This record concerns one T cell receptor beta chain sequence. What this receptor recognizes is not known. No much larger clone exists at a distance of one base, and base qualities are not known. Each collaborating institution followed its own protocols to collect whole blood in K2EDTA tubes. For TCRbeta analysis, collaborator samples were shipped as frozen whole blood, as isolated PBMCs, or as DNA extracted from either sample type. V is clipped by 6 bases and J by 5 bases, and the sequence between their germline boundaries is 7 bases long. Sequences MNHEY (CDR1) and SVGAGI (CDR2) are obtained from the germline V gene. Counted from cysteine to phenylalanine, this CDR3 has 11 amino acids. Only CDR3 DNA is held: 33 bases, read in frame from base 1. This specimen comes from a study of blood T cell repertoires in COVID-19 (dated by TCRdb to 2019 to 2021). Broadly, across the study: The collaborator samples originated in the United States, Italy and Spain and spanned the acute and convalescent phases of COVID-19. The prospective study material was composed of cDNA or gDNA derived from T cells, B-cell-depleted T cells, or PBMCs. Deeply sampled blood TCRbeta repertoires from subjects exposed to, actively infected with, or recovered from COVID-19 were included in the dataset. A freely available public database, intended as a resource for researchers studying the immune response to SARS-CoV-2, is where the repertoires were released. The samples were drawn from the first 160 participants of the ongoing ImmuneRACE study and from over a thousand subjects provided by 6 global collaborators. Nearly every sample came with metadata listing a de-identified subject ID, COVID-19 status, age in years and sex. Where available, HLA class I and class II types were obtained from metadata supplied by the sample provider rather than from assay-based typing. Broader findings and caveats from the paper: How much clinical and demographic metadata was included differed by source and by participant, and the metadata was provided uncurated.

TCRbeta CDR3 regions were amplified from genomic DNA using the immunoSEQ Assay, a bias-controlled multiplex PCR. Under the source paper's analysis protocol: Nucleated cell counts per sample were estimated from amplification of reference gene primers within the assay. To quantify the absolute abundance of each unique TCRbeta CDR3 rearrangement, sequence reads were collapsed and filtered. For each sample, productive Simpson clonality was calculated as the square root of Simpson's diversity index across productive rearrangements. TCRdb's version of the immuneACCESS table is confined to in-frame rearrangements and falls short of the full clone set. An unresolved V gene accounts for under half of the shortfall where checked; the remainder is of unknown origin. The V and J calls and clone size come from that table; D and trimming were worked out from the DNA. The sample table records around 50,000 clones; more than 90% of these occur just once. The top ten constitute roughly 19% of the sample.

The sequenced sample consisted of peripheral blood. The receptor comes from a man aged 70 or older with active COVID-19. The chain was built from TRBV6-5 and TRBJ1-2; perhaps TRBD1 is the D gene, with 6 bases matching. The CDR3 region reads CASSQGYGYTF. The DNA sequence is as follows: TGTGCCAGCAGCCAGGGGTATGGCTACACCTTC.